The present entry profiles one T cell receptor beta chain with its context. The entry originates in a study of sequential checkpoint blockade in melanoma. Study context: First-line arms were nivolumab then ipilimumab, or the reverse, randomized 1:1. Both treatment sequences were followed by maintenance nivolumab.

The table came from immunoSEQ multiplex PCR; TCRdb's copy has only in-frame clones and leaves some out. The sample lists fewer than 20,000 clones; over 55% were seen once. CDR1 and CDR2 (germline): LGHNA, YNFKEQ. The CDR3 sequence is 13 residues long. Trimming cost V 4 bases and J 11 bases; bases outside gene matches: 8. Treatment described: randomized to nivolumab then ipilimumab (arm A) or the reverse (arm B). PBMC sorting kept live CD3+CD8+ cells without CD19 or CD56. This chain links TRBV4-2 with TRBJ1-1, with 9 bases identical to TRBD1. The source was CD8+ T cells sorted from blood (inferred from file names), collected from a patient given nivolumab and ipilimumab in sequence. This clonotype was obtained from a human donor with melanoma. The CDR3 protein is CASSLGTGSWAFF. In DNA form, the CDR3 reads TGTGCCAGCAGCCTAGGGACAGGGTCTTGGGCTTTCTTT.